These 12 T cell receptor beta chains were sequenced from one sample in a study of response to subunit inactivated influenza vaccine. TCRdb reprocessed the RT-PCR reads with MiXCR, giving one entry per CDR3 protein. Among 500,000 to 750,000 distinct CDR3 sequences listed, about 14% were seen once. The sample here was PBMCs from blood, taken roughly 12 days after vaccination. These receptors originate from a man aged 45-65 years who received an inactivated influenza vaccine.

In this sample, this clonotype turned up a few times. The V call is TRBV20-1, the J call TRBJ1-3, with no clear D. This CDR3 is 13 amino acids long. CDR1 and CDR2 (germline): DFQATT, SNEGSKA (reference sequence). V was trimmed by 2 bases and J by 3 bases, leaving 8 bases between them. The CDR3 DNA is TGCAGTGCTAGACCCGGGAATGGAAACACCATATATTTT. Translated, it gives CSARPGNGNTIYF.

V gene TRBV30 combines with J gene TRBJ2-1; 7 nucleotides align to TRBD2. Germline V CDR1 and CDR2: GTSNPN, SVGIG (reference sequence). V lost 1 base and J lost 0; bases outside the gene matches: 18. The CDR3 loop spans 20 amino acids. The CDR3 is CAWSGGTEVASGISYNEQFF. CDR3 bases: TGTGCCTGGAGTGGTGGCACCGAGGTCGCTAGCGGAATCTCCTACAATGAGCAGTTCTTC.

The V and J genes are TRBV18 and TRBJ2-2; TRBD1 aligns across 7 bases. Germline lookup yields CDR1 KGHSH and CDR2 LQKENI. CDR3 size: 14 residues. The V gene end was trimmed by 4 bases and the J gene end by 5 bases; junction bases not matched to a gene: 4. The CDR3 DNA sequence: TGTGCCAGCTCACAACGACAGGGAACCGGGGAGCTGTTTTTT. Its translation: CASSQRQGTGELFF. Together with reference TRBV18 and TRBJ2-2, the CDR3 gives the full variable domain: NAGVMQNPRHLVRRRGQEARLRCSPMKGHSHVYWYRQLPEEGLKFMVYLQKENIIDESGMPKERFSAEFPKEGPSILRIQQVVRGDSAAYFCASSQRQGTGELFFGEGSRLTVL.

This chain uses TRBV19 with TRBJ2-5; D gene uncertain. CDR1 and CDR2 from the germline V gene are LNHDA and SQIVND (reference sequence). V lost 1 base and J 2 bases, leaving 8 bases between the germline ends. The CDR3 length is 14 residues. CDR3 in DNA: TGTGCCAGTAGTATAGGGTCAGTACAAGAGACCCAGTACTTC. This encodes CASSIGSVQETQYF. Full variable domain (missing parts from reference TRBV19 and TRBJ2-5): DGGITQSPKYLFRKEGQNVTLSCEQNLNHDAMYWYRQDPGQGLRLIYYSQIVNDFQKGDIAEGYSVSREKKESFPLTVTSAQKNPTAFYLCASSIGSVQETQYFGPGTRLLVL.

The chain recombines TRBV7-9 with TRBJ2-5; no clear D. CDR1 is SEHNR and CDR2 is FQNEAQ in the germline V gene (reference sequence). The CDR3 extends over 15 amino acids. V gave up 3 bases and J gave up 0 bases, with 11 bases separating them. CDR3: CASSLEFINQETQYF. CDR3 DNA sequence: TGTGCCAGCAGCTTGGAGTTCATCAACCAAGAGACCCAGTACTTC.

The chain recombines TRBV29-1 with TRBJ2-3, with 10 bases identical to TRBD2. Germline values: CDR1 SQVTM, CDR2 ANQGSEA. V lost 2 bases, J lost 0 bases, and 8 bases stayed unmatched. The CDR3 sequence is 17 residues long. Here the CDR3 reads CSVEPGLAGASTDTQYF. CDR3 DNA: TGCAGCGTTGAACCCGGGCTAGCGGGGGCAAGCACAGATACGCAGTATTTT.

V usage is TRBV28 and J usage is TRBJ2-5, with D tentatively TRBD1 (5 bases). CDR1 and CDR2 (germline): MDHEN, SYDVKM. Trimming took off 6 bases at V and 5 bases at J, with 19 bases between the two ends. There are 15 residues in the CDR3. The CDR3 loop reads CASRSGLRDWETQYF. In DNA form, the CDR3 reads TGTGCCAGCAGATCAGGGTTACGTGATTGGGAGACCCAGTACTTC.

Remarks on this clonotype: With a much larger clone just one base away, this may be a read error. The chain recombines TRBV3-1 with TRBJ2-1, with D unresolved. Germline values: CDR1 LGHDT, CDR2 YNNKEL (reference sequence). This CDR3 is 14 amino acids long. Trimming pared 6 bases from V and 10 bases from J, leaving 19 bases between. The CDR3 region has the DNA TGTGCCAGCAGTACAGACACCTACTCCTACGAGCAGTTCTTC. Its protein is CASSTDTYSYEQFF.

This chain joins TRBV10-3 and TRBJ1-3, with D unresolved. Trimming took 2 bases from V and 0 from J, leaving 11 bases between them. CDR1 is ENHRY and CDR2 is SYGVKD in the germline V gene. The CDR3 contains 16 residues. The DNA of the CDR3 is TGTGCCATCAGTGAGCGGCAGCCGAGCTCTGGAAACACCATATATTTT. This codes for CAISERQPSSGNTIYF.

There are a few counts of this clonotype. The chain is built from TRBV3-1 and TRBJ2-7; possibly TRBD2 for D (6 bases). The V and J ends lost 1 base and 2 bases respectively, with 9 bases between them. CDR3 size: 14 residues. The germline V gene encodes CDR1 LGHDT and CDR2 YNNKEL (reference sequence). Written as DNA, the CDR3 is TGTGCCAGCAGCCAAGTGGGCGGGACCTACGAGCAGTACTTC. As protein: CASSQVGGTYEQYF.

This clonotype was picked up many times. This chain uses TRBV28 with TRBJ1-4; 8 nucleotides line up with TRBD1. Germline CDR1 and CDR2: MDHEN and SYDVKM. The V segment lost 4 bases and the J segment 4 bases; nucleotides outside the gene matches: 17. The CDR3 is made up of 19 amino acids. In DNA form, the CDR3 reads TGTGCCAGCAGTTCCACCGGGACAGGCCTCTCCCCCTTTAATGAAAAACTGTTTTTT. It is translated as CASSSTGTGLSPFNEKLFF. The variable domain in full, with the rest retrieved from reference TRBV28 and TRBJ1-4, is DVKVTQSSRYLVKRTGEKVFLECVQDMDHENMFWYRQDPGLGLRLIYFSYDVKMKEKGDIPEGYSVSREKKERFSLILESASTNQTSMYLCASSSTGTGLSPFNEKLFFGSGTQLSVL.

This clonotype has just a few counts. The chain uses TRBV20-1 and TRBJ1-5; D gene uncertain. The CDR3 sequence is 16 residues long. V was pared by 0 bases and J by 1 base, with 13 bases between. Germline V gives CDR1 DFQATT, CDR2 SNEGSKA (reference sequence). CDR3 DNA sequence: TGCAGTGCTAGAGACTCGACTGTGCGGAGCAATCAGCCCCAGCATTTT. Encoded protein: CSARDSTVRSNQPQHF.